This TCR beta chain was sequenced in a study of blood T cell repertoires in COVID-19. Looking at the study overall: Some COVID-19 samples were acute and others convalescent; all came from the United States, Italy and Spain.

V was clipped by 4 bases and J by 4 bases, with 14 bases between them. CDR3 length equals 15 residues. Germline-derived CDR1 and CDR2 are SGHTS and YDEGEE. The assay was immunoSEQ multiplex PCR, and TCRdb's table has in-frame clones only and misses some. Of about 250,000 clones listed, about four fifths are singletons. The clonotype was recovered from a man of 80 years or more with acute or convalescent COVID-19. V is TRBV5-8 and J is TRBJ2-2; a possible D gene is TRBD2 (7 bases). The sample consisted of peripheral blood. The CDR3 here is CASSLRGGSTGELFF. In nucleotides, the CDR3 is TGTGCCAGCAGCCTAAGGGGGGGGAGCACCGGGGAGCTGTTTTTT.